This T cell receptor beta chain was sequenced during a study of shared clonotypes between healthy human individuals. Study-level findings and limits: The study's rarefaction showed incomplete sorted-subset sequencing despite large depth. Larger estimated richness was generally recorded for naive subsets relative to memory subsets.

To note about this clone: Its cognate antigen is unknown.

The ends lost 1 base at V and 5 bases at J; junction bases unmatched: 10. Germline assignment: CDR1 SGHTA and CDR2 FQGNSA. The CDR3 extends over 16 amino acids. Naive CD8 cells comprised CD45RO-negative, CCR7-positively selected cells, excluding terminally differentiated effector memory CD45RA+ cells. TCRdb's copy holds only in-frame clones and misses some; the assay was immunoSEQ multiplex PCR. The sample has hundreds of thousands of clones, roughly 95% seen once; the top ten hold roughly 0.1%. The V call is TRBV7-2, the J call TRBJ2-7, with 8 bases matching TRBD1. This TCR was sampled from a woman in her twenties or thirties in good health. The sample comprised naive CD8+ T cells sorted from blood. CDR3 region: CASSLVYETGAHEQYF. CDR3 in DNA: TGTGCCAGCAGCTTAGTCTATGAGACAGGGGCCCACGAGCAGTACTTC.